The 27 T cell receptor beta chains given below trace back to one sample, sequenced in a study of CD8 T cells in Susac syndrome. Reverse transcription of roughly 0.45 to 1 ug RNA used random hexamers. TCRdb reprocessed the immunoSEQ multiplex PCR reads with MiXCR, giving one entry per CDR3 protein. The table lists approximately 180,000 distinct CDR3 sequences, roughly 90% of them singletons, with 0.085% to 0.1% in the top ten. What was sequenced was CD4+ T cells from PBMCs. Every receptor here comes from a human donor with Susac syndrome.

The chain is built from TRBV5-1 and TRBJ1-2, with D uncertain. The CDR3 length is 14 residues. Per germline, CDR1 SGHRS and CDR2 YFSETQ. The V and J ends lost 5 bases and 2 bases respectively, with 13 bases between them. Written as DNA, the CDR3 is TGCGCCAGCAGATCGGGTCGGCAGAACTATGGCTACACCTTC. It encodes CASRSGRQNYGYTF. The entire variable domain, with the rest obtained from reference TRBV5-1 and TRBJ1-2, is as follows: KAGVTQTPRYLIKTRGQQVTLSCSPISGHRSVSWYQQTPGQGLQFLFEYFSETQRNKGNFPGRFSGRQFSNSRSEMNVSTLELGDSALYLCASRSGRQNYGYTFGSGTRLTVV.

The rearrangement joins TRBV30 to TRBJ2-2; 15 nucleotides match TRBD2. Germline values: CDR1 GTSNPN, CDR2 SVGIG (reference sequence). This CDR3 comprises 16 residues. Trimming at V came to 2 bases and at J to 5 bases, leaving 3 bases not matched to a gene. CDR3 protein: CAWSPGLAGGTGELFF. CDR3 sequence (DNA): TGTGCCTGGAGTCCGGGACTAGCGGGGGGTACCGGGGAGCTGTTTTTT.

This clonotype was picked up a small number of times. CDR3 sequence: CATAYLGETQYF. CDR3 in DNA: TGTGCCACCGCTTACCTGGGGGAGACCCAGTACTTC. The rearrangement links TRBV2 to TRBJ2-5; D not certain. The CDR3 consists of 12 residues. Trimming took 10 bases from V and 5 from J, leaving 14 bases between them. The germline gives CDR1 SNHLY, CDR2 FYNNEI.

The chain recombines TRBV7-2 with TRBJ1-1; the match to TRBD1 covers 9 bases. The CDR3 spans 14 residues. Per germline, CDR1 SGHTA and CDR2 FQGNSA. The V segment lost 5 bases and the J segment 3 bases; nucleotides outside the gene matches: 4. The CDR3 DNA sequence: TGTGCCAGCAGCCACAGGACAGGGGACACTGAAGCTTTCTTT. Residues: CASSHRTGDTEAFF.

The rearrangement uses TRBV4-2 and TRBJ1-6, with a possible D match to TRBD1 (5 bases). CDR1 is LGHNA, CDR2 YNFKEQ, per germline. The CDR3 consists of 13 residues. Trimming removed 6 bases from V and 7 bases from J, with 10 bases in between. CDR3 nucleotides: TGTGCCAGCAGGCCACAGGAAAATTCACCCCTCCACTTT. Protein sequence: CASRPQENSPLHF.

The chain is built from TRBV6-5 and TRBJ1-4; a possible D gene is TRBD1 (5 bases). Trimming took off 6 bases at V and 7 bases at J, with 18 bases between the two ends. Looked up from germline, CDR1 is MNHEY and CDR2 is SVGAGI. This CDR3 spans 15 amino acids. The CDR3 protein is CASSPGVGRGEKLFF. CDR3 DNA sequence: TGTGCCAGCAGCCCGGGGGTAGGGAGAGGTGAAAAACTGTTTTTT.

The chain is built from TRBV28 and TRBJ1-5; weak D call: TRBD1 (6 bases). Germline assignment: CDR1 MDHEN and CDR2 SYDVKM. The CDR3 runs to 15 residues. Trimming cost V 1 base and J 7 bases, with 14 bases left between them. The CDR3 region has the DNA TGTGCCAGCAGTTTATCCTTACAGGGTTGGCAGCCCCAGCATTTT. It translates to CASSLSLQGWQPQHF. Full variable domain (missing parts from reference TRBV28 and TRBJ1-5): DVKVTQSSRYLVKRTGEKVFLECVQDMDHENMFWYRQDPGLGLRLIYFSYDVKMKEKGDIPEGYSVSREKKERFSLILESASTNQTSMYLCASSLSLQGWQPQHFGDGTRLSIL.

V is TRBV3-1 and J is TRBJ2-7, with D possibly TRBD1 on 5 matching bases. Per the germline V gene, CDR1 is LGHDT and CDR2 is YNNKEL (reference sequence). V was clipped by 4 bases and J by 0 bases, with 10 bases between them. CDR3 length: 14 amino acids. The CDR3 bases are TGTGCCAGCAGCCTGGACACTTTCTCCTACGAGCAGTACTTC. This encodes CASSLDTFSYEQYF.

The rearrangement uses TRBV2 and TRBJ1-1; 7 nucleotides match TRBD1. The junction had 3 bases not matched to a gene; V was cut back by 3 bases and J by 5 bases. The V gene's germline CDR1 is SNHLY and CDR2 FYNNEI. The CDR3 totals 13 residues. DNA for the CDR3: TGTGCCAGCAGTGACCAGGGGGAGACTGAAGCTTTCTTT. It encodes CASSDQGETEAFF.

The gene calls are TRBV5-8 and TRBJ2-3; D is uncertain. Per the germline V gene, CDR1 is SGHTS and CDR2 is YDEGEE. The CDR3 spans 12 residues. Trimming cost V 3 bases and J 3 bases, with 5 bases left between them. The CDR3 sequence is CASSSMTDTQYF. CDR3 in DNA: TGTGCCAGCAGCTCTATGACAGATACGCAGTATTTT.

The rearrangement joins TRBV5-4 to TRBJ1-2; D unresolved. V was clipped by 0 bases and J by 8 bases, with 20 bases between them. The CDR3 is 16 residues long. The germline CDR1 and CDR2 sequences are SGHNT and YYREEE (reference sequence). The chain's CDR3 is CASSLATTHTTGGYTF. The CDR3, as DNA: TGTGCCAGCAGCTTGGCAACCACCCATACGACGGGCGGCTACACCTTC.

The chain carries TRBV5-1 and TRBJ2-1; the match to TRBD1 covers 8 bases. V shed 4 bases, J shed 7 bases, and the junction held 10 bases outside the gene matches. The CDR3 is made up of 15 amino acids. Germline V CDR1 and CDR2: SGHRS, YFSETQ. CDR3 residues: CASSERQGFRNEQFF. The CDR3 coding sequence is TGCGCCAGCAGCGAAAGACAGGGGTTCAGAAATGAGCAGTTCTTC. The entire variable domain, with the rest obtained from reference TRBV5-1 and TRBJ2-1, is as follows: KAGVTQTPRYLIKTRGQQVTLSCSPISGHRSVSWYQQTPGQGLQFLFEYFSETQRNKGNFPGRFSGRQFSNSRSEMNVSTLELGDSALYLCASSERQGFRNEQFFGPGTRLTVL.

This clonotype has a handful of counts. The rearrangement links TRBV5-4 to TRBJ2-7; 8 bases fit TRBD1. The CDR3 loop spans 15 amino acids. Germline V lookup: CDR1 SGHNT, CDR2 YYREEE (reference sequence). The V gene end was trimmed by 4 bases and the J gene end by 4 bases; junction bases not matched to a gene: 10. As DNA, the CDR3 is TGTGCCAGCAGCCCAGGGGGCCTCCTCCCGTACGAGCAGTACTTC. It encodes CASSPGGLLPYEQYF. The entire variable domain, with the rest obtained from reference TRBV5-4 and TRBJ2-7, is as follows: ETGVTQSPTHLIKTRGQQVTLRCSSQSGHNTVSWYQQALGQGPQFIFQYYREEENGRGNFPPRFSGLQFPNYSSELNVNALELDDSALYLCASSPGGLLPYEQYFGPGTRLTVT.

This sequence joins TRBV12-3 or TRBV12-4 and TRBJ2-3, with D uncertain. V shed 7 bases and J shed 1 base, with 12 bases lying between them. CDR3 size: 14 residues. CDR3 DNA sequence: TGTGCCAGCAACTTTCCCCCGGGCACAGATACGCAGTATTTT. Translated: CASNFPPGTDTQYF.

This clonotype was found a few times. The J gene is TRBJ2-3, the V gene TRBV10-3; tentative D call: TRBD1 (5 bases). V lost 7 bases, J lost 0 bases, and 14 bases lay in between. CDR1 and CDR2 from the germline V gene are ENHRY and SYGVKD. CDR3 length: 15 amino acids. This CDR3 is CAIKPQETSTDTQYF. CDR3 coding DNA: TGTGCCATCAAGCCACAGGAAACTAGCACAGATACGCAGTATTTT.

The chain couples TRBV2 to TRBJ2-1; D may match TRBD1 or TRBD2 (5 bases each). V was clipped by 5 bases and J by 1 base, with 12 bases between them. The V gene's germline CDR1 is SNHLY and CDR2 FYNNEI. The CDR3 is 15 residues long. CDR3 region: CASSLDWGSYNEQFF. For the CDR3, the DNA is TGTGCCAGCAGTCTGGACTGGGGGTCCTACAATGAGCAGTTCTTC.

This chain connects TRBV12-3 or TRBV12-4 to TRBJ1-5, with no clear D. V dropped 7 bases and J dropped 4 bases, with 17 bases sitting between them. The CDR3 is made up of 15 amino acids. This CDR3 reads CASNYGRGLNQPQHF. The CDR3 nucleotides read TGTGCCAGCAATTATGGACGAGGGCTAAATCAGCCCCAGCATTTT.

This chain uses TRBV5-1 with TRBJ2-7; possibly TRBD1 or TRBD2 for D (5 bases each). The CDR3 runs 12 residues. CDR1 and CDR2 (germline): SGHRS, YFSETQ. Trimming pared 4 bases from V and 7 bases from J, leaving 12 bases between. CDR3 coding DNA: TGCGCCAGCAGCAGGACGGGGCGGGAGCAGTACTTC. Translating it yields CASSRTGREQYF.

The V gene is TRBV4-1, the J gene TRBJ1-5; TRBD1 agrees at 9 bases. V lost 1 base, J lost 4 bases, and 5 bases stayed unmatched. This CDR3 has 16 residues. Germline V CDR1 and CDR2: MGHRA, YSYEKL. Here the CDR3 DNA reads TGCGCCAGCAGCCAAGGCGGGACAGGGAGAAATCAGCCCCAGCATTTT. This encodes CASSQGGTGRNQPQHF.

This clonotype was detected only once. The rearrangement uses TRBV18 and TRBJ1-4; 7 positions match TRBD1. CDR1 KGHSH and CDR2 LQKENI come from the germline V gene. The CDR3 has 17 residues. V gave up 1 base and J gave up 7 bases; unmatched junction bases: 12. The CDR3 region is CASSPLPIRDRSEKLFF. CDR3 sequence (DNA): TGTGCCAGCTCACCACTCCCTATCCGGGACAGAAGTGAAAAACTGTTTTTT.

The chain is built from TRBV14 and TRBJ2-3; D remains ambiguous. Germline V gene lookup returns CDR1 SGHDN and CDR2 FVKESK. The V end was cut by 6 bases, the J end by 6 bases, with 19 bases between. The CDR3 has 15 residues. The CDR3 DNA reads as TGTGCCAGCAGTCCAAGAGTGATAGGGTCCGATACGCAGTATTTT. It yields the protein CASSPRVIGSDTQYF.

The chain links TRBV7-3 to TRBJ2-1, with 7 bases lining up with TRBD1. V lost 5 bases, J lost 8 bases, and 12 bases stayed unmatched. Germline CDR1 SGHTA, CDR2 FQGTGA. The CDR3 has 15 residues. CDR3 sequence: CASSPGQTTLHEQFF. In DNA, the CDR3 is TGTGCCAGCAGCCCGGGACAGACGACACTTCATGAGCAGTTCTTC. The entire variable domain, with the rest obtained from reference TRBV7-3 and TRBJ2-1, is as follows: GAGVSQTPSNKVTEKGKYVELRCDPISGHTALYWYRQSLGQGPEFLIYFQGTGAADDSGLPNDRFFAVRPEGSVSTLKIQRTERGDSAVYLCASSPGQTTLHEQFFGPGTRLTVL.

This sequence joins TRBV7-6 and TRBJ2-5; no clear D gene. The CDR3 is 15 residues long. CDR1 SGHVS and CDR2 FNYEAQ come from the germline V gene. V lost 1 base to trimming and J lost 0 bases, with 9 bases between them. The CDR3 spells CASSLGPIYQETQYF. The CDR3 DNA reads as TGTGCCAGCAGCTTAGGCCCGATTTACCAAGAGACCCAGTACTTC.

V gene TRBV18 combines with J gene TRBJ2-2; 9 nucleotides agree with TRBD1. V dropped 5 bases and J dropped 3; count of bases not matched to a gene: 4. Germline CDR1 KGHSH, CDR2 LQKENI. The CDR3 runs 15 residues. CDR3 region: CASSKRTGDTGELFF. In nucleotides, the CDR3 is TGTGCCAGCTCAAAACGGACAGGGGACACCGGGGAGCTGTTTTTT. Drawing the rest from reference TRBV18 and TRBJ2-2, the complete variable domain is NAGVMQNPRHLVRRRGQEARLRCSPMKGHSHVYWYRQLPEEGLKFMVYLQKENIIDESGMPKERFSAEFPKEGPSILRIQQVVRGDSAAYFCASSKRTGDTGELFFGEGSRLTVL.

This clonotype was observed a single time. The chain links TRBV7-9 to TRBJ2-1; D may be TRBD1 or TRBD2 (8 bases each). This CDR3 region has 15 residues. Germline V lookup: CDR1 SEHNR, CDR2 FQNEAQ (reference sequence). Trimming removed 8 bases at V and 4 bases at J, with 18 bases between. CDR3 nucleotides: TGTGCCAGCCAGGGGGCGGGAGGCAGTTACAATGAGCAGTTCTTC. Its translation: CASQGAGGSYNEQFF.

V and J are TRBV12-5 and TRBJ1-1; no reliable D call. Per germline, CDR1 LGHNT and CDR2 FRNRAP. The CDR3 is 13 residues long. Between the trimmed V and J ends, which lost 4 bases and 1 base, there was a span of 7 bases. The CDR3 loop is CASGSARNTEAFF. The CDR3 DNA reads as TGTGCTAGTGGTTCGGCCAGGAACACTGAAGCTTTCTTT.

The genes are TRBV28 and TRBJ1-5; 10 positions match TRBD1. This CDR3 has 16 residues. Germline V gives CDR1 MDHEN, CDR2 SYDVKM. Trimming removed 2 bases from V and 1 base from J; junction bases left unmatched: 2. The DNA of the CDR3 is TGTGCCAGCAGTTTACCGGGACAGGGGAGCAATCAGCCCCAGCATTTT. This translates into CASSLPGQGSNQPQHF.